These 21 T cell receptor beta chains came from one sample sequenced in a study of blood T cell repertoires in COVID-19. Only in-frame clones appear in the TCRdb table, and some are missing; sequencing was by immunoSEQ multiplex PCR. The sample holds about 340,000 clones, about 87% seen once. The sample comprised peripheral blood. These receptors were obtained from a woman between 50 and 59 years old with COVID-19, enrolled during active disease.

The chain uses TRBV10-1 and TRBJ2-2, with 7 bases fitting TRBD1. From germline, CDR1 is WNHNN and CDR2 SYGVQD (reference sequence). The CDR3 runs to 14 residues. The J segment lost 3 bases and the V segment lost 6 bases, leaving 4 bases of the junction unmatched. The CDR3: CASRDRRDTGELFF. CDR3 nucleotide sequence: TGCGCCAGCAGGGACAGGCGCGACACCGGGGAGCTGTTTTTT.

The chain carries TRBV12-5 and TRBJ2-1, with 11 bases identical to TRBD2. The length of the CDR3 is 16 residues. Germline lookup yields CDR1 LGHNT and CDR2 FRNRAP. J lost 4 bases, V lost 6 bases, and 8 bases had no gene match. The CDR3 DNA is TGTGCTAGTGGCGCCCGGACTAGCGGGTTATACAATGAGCAGTTCTTC. It translates to CASGARTSGLYNEQFF.

The gene calls are TRBV6-1 and TRBJ2-7; possible D gene TRBD1, 6 bases. Germline V gene sequence: CDR1 MNHNS, CDR2 SASEGT. V was shortened by 1 base and J by 0 bases, with 13 bases between the two germline ends. The CDR3 extends over 16 amino acids. The CDR3 bases are TGTGCCAGCAGTGAAGTGCAGGGGTTTAGCTCCTACGAGCAGTACTTC. Translation gives CASSEVQGFSSYEQYF.

This chain uses TRBV7-2 with TRBJ2-1, with a weak D call TRBD2 (5 bases). Trimming took 1 base from V and 4 from J, leaving 11 bases between them. CDR1 SGHTA and CDR2 FQGNSA come from the germline V gene. CDR3 length: 15 amino acids. CDR3 nucleotides: TGTGCCAGCAGCTTAGAGGAGGCTCGTTACAATGAGCAGTTCTTC. Translating gives CASSLEEARYNEQFF.

This clone was picked up a small number of times. The rearrangement joins TRBV30 to TRBJ1-6; D call uncertain. The CDR3 length is 13 residues. The germline V gene has CDR1 GTSNPN and CDR2 SVGIG (reference sequence). Trimming left V 2 bases short and J 6 bases short, with 8 bases between. CDR3 nucleotide sequence: TGTGCCTGGAGTACGTCGGTTAATTCACCCCTCCACTTT. Its protein product is CAWSTSVNSPLHF.

This rearrangement joins TRBV7-3 to TRBJ2-3; D is possibly TRBD1 (6 bases). CDR1 and CDR2 from the germline V gene are SGHTA and FQGTGA. V lost 2 bases to trimming and J lost 0 bases, with 9 bases between them. The CDR3 has 15 amino acids. CDR3 nucleotide sequence: TGTGCCAGCAGCTTATCAGGGGTTAGCACAGATACGCAGTATTTT. Residues: CASSLSGVSTDTQYF.

This chain connects TRBV27 to TRBJ1-1; the D is unclear. CDR3 length: 13 amino acids. The V end was cut by 3 bases, the J end by 7 bases, with 12 bases between. Germline V gene lookup returns CDR1 MNHEY and CDR2 SMNVEV (reference sequence). The CDR3 nucleotides read TGTGCCAGCAGTTTGACGTCGGGGTTTGAAGCTTTCTTT. Its protein product is CASSLTSGFEAFF.

CDR3 sequence: CASSWMGGSDEKLFF. The DNA for the CDR3 is TGTGCCAGCAGCTGGATGGGGGGTTCCGATGAAAAACTGTTTTTT. The chain has TRBV5-8 and TRBJ1-4; tentatively, D is TRBD1 (5 bases). V gave up 3 bases and J gave up 6 bases, with 15 bases separating them. This CDR3 has 15 amino acids. Germline-derived CDR1 and CDR2 are SGHTS and YDEGEE.

The genes are TRBV27 and TRBJ1-2, with 8 nucleotides matching TRBD1. The V and J ends lost 5 bases and 1 base, in that order; junction bases with no gene match: 6. The germline gives CDR1 MNHEY, CDR2 SMNVEV (reference sequence). This CDR3 is 15 amino acids long. Written as DNA, the CDR3 is TGTGCCAGCAGTGAGGGGACAGGACTTAACTATGGCTACACCTTC. Translated: CASSEGTGLNYGYTF.

This chain connects TRBV6-1 to TRBJ1-2; TRBD1 is a possible D gene (6 bases). The CDR3 contains 12 residues. Germline loops: CDR1 MNHNS, CDR2 SASEGT. V was clipped by 1 base and J by 7 bases, with 7 bases between them. The DNA for the CDR3 is TGTGCCAGCAGTGAAGGAGGGGGTGGCTACACCTTC. It encodes CASSEGGGGYTF.

This clone has only one observation. The chain carries TRBV19 and TRBJ1-4; D might be TRBD1 (6 bases). The CDR3 extends over 18 amino acids. Germline values: CDR1 LNHDA, CDR2 SQIVND (reference sequence). The V and J ends lost 4 bases and 0 bases respectively, with 18 bases between them. The CDR3 is CASSNHGGGLATNEKLFF. Here the CDR3 DNA reads TGTGCCAGTAGTAACCATGGGGGGGGGCTGGCAACTAATGAAAAACTGTTTTTT.

The chain combines TRBV4-1 with TRBJ2-1, with TRBD1 identical over 7 bases. J gave up 2 bases and V 3 bases, and 7 bases lay outside the gene matches. Germline V gene sequence: CDR1 MGHRA, CDR2 YSYEKL. The CDR3 is made up of 16 amino acids. This CDR3 is CASSQAFGTAYNEQFF. CDR3 nucleotides: TGCGCCAGCAGCCAGGCCTTCGGGACAGCCTACAATGAGCAGTTCTTC.

This clone was recorded at least ten times. The gene calls are TRBV5-1 and TRBJ1-5; D is unclear. Germline V CDR1 and CDR2: SGHRS, YFSETQ. This CDR3 is 15 amino acids long. The germline V and J ends were trimmed by 0 bases and 3 bases, with 10 bases remaining between them. Here the CDR3 DNA reads TGCGCCAGCAGCTTGGTGGCAGGTTACAATCAGCCCCAGCATTTT. This gives the protein CASSLVAGYNQPQHF.

V and J are TRBV5-1 and TRBJ2-7; D may be TRBD1 (6 bases). V shed 5 bases and J shed 4 bases, with 13 bases lying between them. The CDR3 totals 13 residues. Germline assignment: CDR1 SGHRS and CDR2 YFSETQ. The DNA of the CDR3 is TGCGCCAGCAGTTGGTACCAGGGGTACGAGCAGTACTTC. Translated, it gives CASSWYQGYEQYF.

The rearrangement joins TRBV6-1 to TRBJ2-7; TRBD1 is a possible D gene (5 bases). Trimming took off 2 bases at V and 4 bases at J, with 15 bases between the two ends. The CDR3 extends over 15 amino acids. Germline V lookup: CDR1 MNHNS, CDR2 SASEGT. CDR3 DNA: TGTGCCAGCAGTGAATTTCCAGGGAAACCTTACGAGCAGTACTTC. Translation gives CASSEFPGKPYEQYF.

This rearrangement joins TRBV11-2 to TRBJ2-7; possibly TRBD2 for D (5 bases). This CDR3 contains 12 residues. CDR1 is SGHAT, CDR2 FQNNGV, per germline. Trimming cost V 0 bases and J 7 bases, with 7 bases left between them. The CDR3: CASSLDRGEQYF. The CDR3 nucleotides read TGTGCCAGCAGCTTAGATAGAGGGGAGCAGTACTTC. Complete variable domain (other parts from reference TRBV11-2 and TRBJ2-7): EAGVAQSPRYKIIEKRQSVAFWCNPISGHATLYWYQQILGQGPKLLIQFQNNGVVDDSQLPKDRFSAERLKGVDSTLKIQPAKLEDSAVYLCASSLDRGEQYFGPGTRLTVT.

The chain recombines TRBV4-2 with TRBJ2-7, with TRBD2 as a possible D gene (5 bases). CDR1 and CDR2 from the germline V gene are LGHNA and YNFKEQ. The CDR3 is made up of 16 amino acids. The V gene lost 1 base and the J gene lost 2 bases, with 15 bases spanning the gap. CDR3 DNA: TGTGCCAGCAGCCAAGCCTCCGGACTGACCACCTACGAGCAGTACTTC. Protein: CASSQASGLTTYEQYF.

Only a few counts were recorded for this clone. The rearrangement links TRBV10-3 to TRBJ2-7, with 8 bases lining up with TRBD2. The CDR3 is 13 amino acids. The germline V gene has CDR1 ENHRY and CDR2 SYGVKD. After removal of 8 bases from V and 4 bases from J, the junction contained 7 bases not matched to a gene. CDR3 nucleotides: TGTGCCATCGGGGCGGGAGGACATTACGAGCAGTACTTC. As protein: CAIGAGGHYEQYF.

The rearrangement joins TRBV7-8 to TRBJ2-1; the match to TRBD2 covers 8 bases. Germline loops: CDR1 SGHVS, CDR2 FQNEAQ. The CDR3 is 13 residues long. V lost 4 bases and J lost 9; bases outside the gene matches: 5. The CDR3 bases are TGTGCCAGCAGCTGGACTAGCTTCAGTGAGCAGTTCTTC. As protein: CASSWTSFSEQFF.

The chain recombines TRBV6-6 with TRBJ2-1; 8 nucleotides align to TRBD2. The V and J ends lost 6 bases and 6 bases, in that order; junction bases with no gene match: 7. This CDR3 is built from 14 residues. Germline lookup yields CDR1 MNHNY and CDR2 SVGAGI (reference sequence). As DNA, the CDR3 is TGTGCCAGCAGCACTAGCGGAGGCGGCAATGAGCAGTTCTTC. It codes for CASSTSGGGNEQFF.

This chain links TRBV30 with TRBJ1-1; D possibly corresponds to TRBD1 (6 bases). V shed 3 bases and J shed 3 bases, with 14 bases lying between them. Germline CDR1 reads GTSNPN; CDR2 reads SVGIG (reference sequence). CDR3 length equals 14 residues. CDR3 coding DNA: TGTGCCTGGAGAGAACAGGGTGTGCACACTGAAGCTTTCTTT. Its protein product is CAWREQGVHTEAFF.